A selection of T cell receptor beta chains follows, all from one sample in a study of response to subunit inactivated influenza vaccine. TCRdb re-derived calls from the RT-PCR reads in MiXCR, one entry per CDR3 protein. Of about 780,000 distinct CDR3 sequences listed, less than 20% are singletons. Sequenced material: PBMCs from blood, taken roughly 5 days after vaccination. These receptors were taken from a man aged 45 to 65 who received an inactivated influenza vaccine. CDR3s include the opening cysteine and the closing phenylalanine or tryptophan. The D gene is left open where the match is weak. Expanded clones get a size class; other rows say once, few or many, or leave the size out.

D gene	V gene	clone size	J gene	CDR3 DNA	CDR3 protein
.	TRBV7-9	.	TRBJ1-3	TGTGCCAGCAGCCCTACGGGGCGAGCCAACTCTGGAAACACCATATATTTT	CASSPTGRANSGNTIYF
.	TRBV9	few	TRBJ2-5	TGTGCCAGCAGCTCCTCTTCCGGGATAACCCCGGAGACCCAGTACTTC	CASSSSSGITPETQYF
TRBD1	TRBV12-3/TRBV12-4	.	TRBJ1-3	TGTGCCAGCAGTTTTGTGAGACAGGGTTCGTCTGGAAACACCATATATTTT	CASSFVRQGSSGNTIYF
.	TRBV7-8	.	TRBJ2-7	TGTGCCAGCAGCGCCCCTAGCGTTCTAGGGTACGAGCAGTACTTC	CASSAPSVLGYEQYF
.	TRBV15	.	TRBJ2-7	TGTGCCACCAGCTCAGGGACTCTCTACGAGCAGTACTTC	CATSSGTLYEQYF
.	TRBV20-1	few	TRBJ1-2	TGCAGTGCTAGGGCGAGAGACGGCGACATCTCCTATGGCTACACCTTC	CSARARDGDISYGYTF
TRBD2	TRBV7-9	.	TRBJ2-7	TGTGCCAGCACGGGAGGAGGGAAGTACGAGCAGTACTTC	CASTGGGKYEQYF
TRBD1	TRBV6-1	.	TRBJ2-5	TGTGCCAGCAGTGCTTCCGGGACAGGGGGTCTGGAGACCCAGTACTTC	CASSASGTGGLETQYF
.	TRBV15	few	TRBJ1-2	TGTGCCACCAGTTCCCGACAGCACACTGAGAACTATGGCTACACCTTC	CATSSRQHTENYGYTF
.	TRBV5-1	.	TRBJ2-7	TGCGCCAGCAGCTTTGGGGAGATGGGCGAGCAGTACTTC	CASSFGEMGEQYF
TRBD2	TRBV6-1	.	TRBJ2-3	TGTGCCAGCAGACCTCCAGCGGGGGCCCCCGCAGATACGCAGTATTTT	CASRPPAGAPADTQYF
.	TRBV7-6	few	TRBJ2-1	TGTGCCAGCAGCTTATCTCCGAACAATGAGCAGTTCTTC	CASSLSPNNEQFF
.	TRBV20-1	.	TRBJ1-5	TGCAGTGCTACGCAAGGGGGGGGCAATCAGCCCCAGCATTTT	CSATQGGGNQPQHF
.	TRBV20-1	.	TRBJ2-5	TGCAGTGCTAGTTTGGGCGATGAGACCCAGTACTTC	CSASLGDETQYF
.	TRBV7-3	few	TRBJ2-3	TGTGCCAGCAGCTTATTTGGCAGGTCTAGCACAGATACGCAGTATTTT	CASSLFGRSSTDTQYF
.	TRBV7-9	few	TRBJ2-7	TGTGCCAGCAGCCCTAAGCTATTATCCTACGAGCAGTACTTC	CASSPKLLSYEQYF
TRBD1	TRBV11-2	.	TRBJ1-5	TGTGCCAGCAGCTTAGAAGGGGGCAGGAGGCAGCCCCAGCATTTT	CASSLEGGRRQPQHF
.	TRBV7-6	few	TRBJ2-2	TGTGCCAGCAGCCTATTCGGACCAGACACCGGGGAGCTGTTTTTT	CASSLFGPDTGELFF
TRBD2	TRBV28	few	TRBJ2-7	TGTGCCAGCAGTTTAGGCGGGGGGGCTAGGGAGCAGTACTTC	CASSLGGGAREQYF
.	TRBV6-2/TRBV6-3	.	TRBJ2-3	TGTGCCAGCAGTTACGGGGGATTCACAGATACGCAGTATTTT	CASSYGGFTDTQYF
.	TRBV5-1	.	TRBJ2-1	TGCGCCAGCAGCTTGGGGGGGACGGACTCCTACAATGAGCAGTTCTTC	CASSLGGTDSYNEQFF
.	TRBV30	.	TRBJ1-2	TGTGCCTGGAGAGGCAGCCTACGGGTCGGCTATGGCTACACCTTC	CAWRGSLRVGYGYTF
.	TRBV20-1	few	TRBJ1-1	TGCAGTGCTAGAGATGGTGGGGGGAGCACTGAAGCTTTCTTT	CSARDGGGSTEAFF
TRBD1	TRBV24-1	.	TRBJ2-7	TGTGCCACCAGTGACCGGGACAGGGGCTCCTACGAGCAGTACTTC	CATSDRDRGSYEQYF
.	TRBV20-1	few	TRBJ2-7	TGCAGTGGCACCGACTCCGCCTACTACGAGCAGTACTTC	CSGTDSAYYEQYF
TRBD2	TRBV7-2	few	TRBJ2-1	TGTGCCAGCAGCTTACGGCTAGCGGGAGAAAGGTCCAATGAGCAGTTCTTC	CASSLRLAGERSNEQFF
TRBD1	TRBV7-2	few	TRBJ2-7	TGTGCCAGCAGCTTCGGGACAGGGAACTACGAGCAGTACTTC	CASSFGTGNYEQYF
TRBD1	TRBV29-1	many	TRBJ2-3	TGCAGCGTTCCCCAACAGGGGCGGGTAACAGATACGCAGTATTTT	CSVPQQGRVTDTQYF
TRBD2	TRBV6-5	.	TRBJ2-7	TGTGCCAGCAGTTACTCCCGGGGGGTGGACTACGAGCAGTACTTC	CASSYSRGVDYEQYF
.	TRBV5-1	.	TRBJ2-2	TGCGCCAGCAGCTTGGATCTAGGCCCCGTTACCGGGGAGCTGTTTTTT	CASSLDLGPVTGELFF
.	TRBV7-2	many	TRBJ2-5	TGTGCCAGCAGCTCCCCGCTCGGGGCAGAAGAGACCCAGTACTTC	CASSSPLGAEETQYF
.	TRBV7-8	.	TRBJ1-6	TGTGCCAGCAGCTTAGGCACAGTGACACGGGCCCTCCACTTT	CASSLGTVTRALHF
TRBD1	TRBV5-1	few	TRBJ2-3	TGCGCCAGCAGCTTGAACGGACAGGGGCCGACAGATACGCAGTATTTT	CASSLNGQGPTDTQYF
.	TRBV15	.	TRBJ1-5	TGTGCCACCAGCAGAGGCAGACTTAGCAATCAGCCCCAGCATTTT	CATSRGRLSNQPQHF
.	TRBV4-3	few	TRBJ1-1	TGCGCCAGCAGCCAGGCCTTGCGGGCGAACACTGAAGCTTTCTTT	CASSQALRANTEAFF
.	TRBV5-1	once	TRBJ2-7	TGCGCCAGCAGCTCTCCGGGACGAGGGGAGCAGTACTTC	CASSSPGRGEQYF
.	TRBV11-2	.	TRBJ2-2	TGTGCCAGCAGCTTAGTAAGCAGGGGGAGGACCGGGGAGCTGTTTTTT	CASSLVSRGRTGELFF
TRBD2	TRBV6-1	.	TRBJ2-7	TGTGCCAGCAGTGGGACTAGCGGGGTCCGTGGTGGCGAGCAGTACTTC	CASSGTSGVRGGEQYF
.	TRBV5-1	.	TRBJ2-1	TGCGCCAGCAGCTTGGGGGTGCCCTCCAATGAGCAGTTCTTC	CASSLGVPSNEQFF
.	TRBV14	.	TRBJ1-2	TGTGCCAGCAGCCAAGTTCAGGGGACCTATGGCTACACCTTC	CASSQVQGTYGYTF
.	TRBV7-2	many	TRBJ1-5	TGTGCCAGCAGCCCCAGTACCAATCAGCCCCAGCATTTT	CASSPSTNQPQHF
TRBD2	TRBV20-1	.	TRBJ2-7	TGCAGTCCGGGACTAGCGGGCGACGAGCAGTACTTC	CSPGLAGDEQYF
.	TRBV29-1	few	TRBJ2-3	TGCAGCGTTGAAGGGTCTGTGGGTGGGTTTCCGAAAACAGATACGCAGTATTTT	CSVEGSVGGFPKTDTQYF